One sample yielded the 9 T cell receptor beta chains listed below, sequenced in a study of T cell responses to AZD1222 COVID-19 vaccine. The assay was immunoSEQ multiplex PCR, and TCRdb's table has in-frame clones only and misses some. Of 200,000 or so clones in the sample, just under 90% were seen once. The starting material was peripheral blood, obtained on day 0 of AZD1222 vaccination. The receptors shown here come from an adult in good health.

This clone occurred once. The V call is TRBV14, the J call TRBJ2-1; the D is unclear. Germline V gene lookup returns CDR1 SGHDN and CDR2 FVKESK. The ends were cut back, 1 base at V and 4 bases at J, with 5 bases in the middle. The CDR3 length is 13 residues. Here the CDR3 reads CASSQVWYNEQFF. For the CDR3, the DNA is TGTGCCAGCAGCCAAGTCTGGTACAATGAGCAGTTCTTC.

Written as DNA, the CDR3 is TGTGCCAGCAGCTTAGGTGGTAGCGGGAGGGCCCGAGATACGCAGTATTTT. It yields the protein CASSLGGSGRARDTQYF. The V gene is TRBV7-6, the J gene TRBJ2-3, with TRBD2 matching 11 bases. Germline CDR1 is SGHVS and CDR2 is FNYEAQ. The CDR3 has 17 amino acids. Germline trimming cut 1 base from V and 5 bases from J; bases unmatched to any gene: 8.

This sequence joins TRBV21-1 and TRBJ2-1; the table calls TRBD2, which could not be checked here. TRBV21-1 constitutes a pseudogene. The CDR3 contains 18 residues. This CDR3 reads CASSKRLTEVNINNEQFF. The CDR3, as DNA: TGTGCCAGCAGCAAAAGGCTTACGGAGGTAAATATAAACAATGAGCAGTTCTTC.

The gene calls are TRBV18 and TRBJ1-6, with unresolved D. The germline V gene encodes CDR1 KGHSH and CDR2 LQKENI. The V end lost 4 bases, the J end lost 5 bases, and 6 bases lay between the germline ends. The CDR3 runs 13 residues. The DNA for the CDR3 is TGTGCCAGCTCACTTTCAGATAATTCACCCCTCCACTTT. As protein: CASSLSDNSPLHF.

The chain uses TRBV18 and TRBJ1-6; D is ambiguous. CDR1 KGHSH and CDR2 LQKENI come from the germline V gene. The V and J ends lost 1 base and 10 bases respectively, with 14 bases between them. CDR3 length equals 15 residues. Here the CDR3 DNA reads TGTGCCAGCTCACCACATCGTGGGCCAAGGTCACCCCTCCACTTT. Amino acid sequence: CASSPHRGPRSPLHF.

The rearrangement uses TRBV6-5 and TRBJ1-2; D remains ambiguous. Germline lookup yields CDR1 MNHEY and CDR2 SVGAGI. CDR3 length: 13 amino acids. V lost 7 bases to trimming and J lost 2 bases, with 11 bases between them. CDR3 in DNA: TGTGCCAGCACCGTAAGAGAGAACTATGGCTACACCTTC. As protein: CASTVRENYGYTF.

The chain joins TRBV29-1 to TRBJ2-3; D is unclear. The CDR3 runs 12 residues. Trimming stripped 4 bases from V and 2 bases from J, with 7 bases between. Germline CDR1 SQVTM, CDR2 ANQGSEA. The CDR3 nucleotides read TGCAGCGTTGGGCCAAACACAGATACGCAGTATTTT. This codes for CSVGPNTDTQYF.

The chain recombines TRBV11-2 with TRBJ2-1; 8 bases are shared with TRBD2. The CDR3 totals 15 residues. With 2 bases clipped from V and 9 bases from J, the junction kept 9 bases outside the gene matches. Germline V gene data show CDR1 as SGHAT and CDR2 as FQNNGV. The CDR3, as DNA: TGTGCCAGCAGCTTACCCGGAGCGGGAGTAACTGAGCAGTTCTTC. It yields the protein CASSLPGAGVTEQFF.

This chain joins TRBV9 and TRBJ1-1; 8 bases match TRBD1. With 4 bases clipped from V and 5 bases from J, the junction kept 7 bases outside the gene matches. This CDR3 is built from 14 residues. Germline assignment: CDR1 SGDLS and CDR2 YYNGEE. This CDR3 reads CASSPRQGWTEAFF. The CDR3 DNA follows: TGTGCCAGCAGCCCCCGACAGGGGTGGACTGAAGCTTTCTTT. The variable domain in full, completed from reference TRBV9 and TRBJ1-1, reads DSGVTQTPKHLITATGQRVTLRCSPRSGDLSVYWYQQSLDQGLQFLIQYYNGEERAKGNILERFSAQQFPDLHSELNLSSLELGDSALYFCASSPRQGWTEAFFGQGTRLTVV.